The present TCR beta chain was sequenced within a study of Ad26.COV2.S vaccination and SARS-CoV-2 variants. At the level of the study: A COV1001 Ad26.COV2.S trial-arm participant provided the sample. Recipients of Ad26.COV2.S got it intramuscularly, once or twice 56 days apart. Study-wide results and limits: Vaccine recipients and placebo recipients showed similar non-spike TCR breadth.

A word on this clone: Its antigen is not known.

This sample's treatment: over 15 received Ad26.COV2.S at low or high dose, single or two shots; roughly 5 received placebo; per-sample allocation not given. Each sample was drawn 63 days after the first injection (of vaccine or placebo). An Ad26 vector expressing Wuhan-strain SARS-CoV-2 spike served as the vaccine. The CDR3 is 16 residues long. CDR1 SGHNT and CDR2 YYREEE come from the germline V gene (reference sequence). Trimming stripped 3 bases from V and 1 base from J, with 15 bases between. Clones were sequenced by immunoSEQ multiplex PCR, and TCRdb holds only the in-frame ones, with some missing. Counted here are some 640,000 clones, 70% to 90% occurring once; the ten biggest clones make up approximately 1.5%.

The receptor was derived from a person between 18 and 60 years old who received the Ad26.COV2.S COVID-19 vaccine or a placebo. The sequencing here drew on peripheral blood, taken in a trial of Ad26.COV2.S vaccine versus placebo. V is TRBV5-4 and J is TRBJ2-3; D gene ambiguous. CDR3 protein: CASSSGLVAGTDTQYF. As DNA, the CDR3 is TGTGCCAGCAGCTCCGGGTTGGTAGCTGGCACAGATACGCAGTATTTT.